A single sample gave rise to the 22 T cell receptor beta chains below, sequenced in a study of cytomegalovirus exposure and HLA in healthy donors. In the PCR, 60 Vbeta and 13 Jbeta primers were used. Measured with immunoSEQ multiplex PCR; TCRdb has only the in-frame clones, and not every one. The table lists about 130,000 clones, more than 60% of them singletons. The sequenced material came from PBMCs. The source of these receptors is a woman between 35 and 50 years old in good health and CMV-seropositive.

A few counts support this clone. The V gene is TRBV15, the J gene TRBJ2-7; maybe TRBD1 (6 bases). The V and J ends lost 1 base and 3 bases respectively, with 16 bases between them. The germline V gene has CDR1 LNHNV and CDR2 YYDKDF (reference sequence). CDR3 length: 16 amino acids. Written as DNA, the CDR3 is TGTGCCACCAGCAGAGTCCGGGACAAGAGGTACTACGAGCAGTACTTC. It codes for CATSRVRDKRYYEQYF.

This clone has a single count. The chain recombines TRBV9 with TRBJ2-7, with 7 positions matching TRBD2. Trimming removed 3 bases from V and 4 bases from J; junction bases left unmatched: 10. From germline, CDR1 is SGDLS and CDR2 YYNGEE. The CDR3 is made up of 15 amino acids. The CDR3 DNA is TGTGCCAGCAGCGCCTCTAGCGGTGGAAGTTACGAGCAGTACTTC. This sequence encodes CASSASSGGSYEQYF.

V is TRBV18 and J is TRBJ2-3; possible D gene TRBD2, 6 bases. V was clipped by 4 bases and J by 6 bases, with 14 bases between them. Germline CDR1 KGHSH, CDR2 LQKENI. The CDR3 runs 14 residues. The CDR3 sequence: CASSLDQGGDTQYF. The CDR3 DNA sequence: TGTGCCAGCTCACTAGACCAGGGAGGCGATACGCAGTATTTT. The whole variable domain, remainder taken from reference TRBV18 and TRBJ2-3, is NAGVMQNPRHLVRRRGQEARLRCSPMKGHSHVYWYRQLPEEGLKFMVYLQKENIIDESGMPKERFSAEFPKEGPSILRIQQVVRGDSAAYFCASSLDQGGDTQYFGPGTRLTVL.

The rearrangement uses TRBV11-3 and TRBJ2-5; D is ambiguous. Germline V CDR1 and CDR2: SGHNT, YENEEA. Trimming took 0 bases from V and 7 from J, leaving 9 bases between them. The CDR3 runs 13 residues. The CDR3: CASSLEPPGTQYF. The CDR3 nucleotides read TGTGCCAGCAGCTTAGAGCCCCCCGGGACCCAGTACTTC.

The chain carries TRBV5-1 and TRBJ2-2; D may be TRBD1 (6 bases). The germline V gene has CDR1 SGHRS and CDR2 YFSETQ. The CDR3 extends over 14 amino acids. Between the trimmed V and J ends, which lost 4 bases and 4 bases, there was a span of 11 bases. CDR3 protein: CASSNGQTTGELFF. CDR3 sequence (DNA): TGCGCCAGCAGCAACGGACAGACCACCGGGGAGCTGTTTTTT.

The chain's CDR3 is CASTSIWGVGNTIYF. The CDR3 bases are TGTGCCAGTACCTCCATTTGGGGGGTCGGAAACACCATATATTTT. The chain uses TRBV19 and TRBJ1-3, with TRBD1 as a possible D gene (5 bases). Germline values: CDR1 LNHDA, CDR2 SQIVND (reference sequence). There are 15 residues in the CDR3. Trimming stripped 7 bases from V and 4 bases from J, with 17 bases between. The whole variable domain, remainder taken from reference TRBV19 and TRBJ1-3, is DGGITQSPKYLFRKEGQNVTLSCEQNLNHDAMYWYRQDPGQGLRLIYYSQIVNDFQKGDIAEGYSVSREKKESFPLTVTSAQKNPTAFYLCASTSIWGVGNTIYFGEGSWLTVV.

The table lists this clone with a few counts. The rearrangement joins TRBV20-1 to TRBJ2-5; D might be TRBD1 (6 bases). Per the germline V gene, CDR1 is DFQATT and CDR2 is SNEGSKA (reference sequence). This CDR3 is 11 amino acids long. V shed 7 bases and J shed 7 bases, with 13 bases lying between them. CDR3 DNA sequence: TGCAGTGTACAGGGTGGGGGGACCCAGTACTTC. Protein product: CSVQGGGTQYF.

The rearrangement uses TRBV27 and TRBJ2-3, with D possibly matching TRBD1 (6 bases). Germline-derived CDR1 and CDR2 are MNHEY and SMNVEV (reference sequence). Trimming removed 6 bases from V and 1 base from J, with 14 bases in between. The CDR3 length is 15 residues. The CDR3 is CASSSGTLRTDTQYF. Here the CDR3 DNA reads TGTGCCAGCAGCTCCGGGACACTTCGCACAGATACGCAGTATTTT.

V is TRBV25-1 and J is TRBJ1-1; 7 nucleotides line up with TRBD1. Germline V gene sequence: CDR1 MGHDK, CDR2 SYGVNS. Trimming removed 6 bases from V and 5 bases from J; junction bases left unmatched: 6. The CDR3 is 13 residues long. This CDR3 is CASRQGEWTEAFF. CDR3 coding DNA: TGTGCCAGCAGGCAGGGGGAGTGGACTGAAGCTTTCTTT.

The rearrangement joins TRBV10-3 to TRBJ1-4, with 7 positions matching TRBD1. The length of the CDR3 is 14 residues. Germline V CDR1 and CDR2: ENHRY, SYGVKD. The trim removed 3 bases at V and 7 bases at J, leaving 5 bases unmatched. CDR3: CAISDGRGLEKLFF. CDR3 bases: TGTGCCATCAGTGACGGTAGGGGGCTTGAAAAACTGTTTTTT.

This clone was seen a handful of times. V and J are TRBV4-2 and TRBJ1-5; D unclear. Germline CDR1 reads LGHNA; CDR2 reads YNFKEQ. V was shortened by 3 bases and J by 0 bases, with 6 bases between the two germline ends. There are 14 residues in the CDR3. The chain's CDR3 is CASSHPSSNQPQHF. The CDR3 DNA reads TGTGCCAGCAGCCACCCCTCTAGCAATCAGCCCCAGCATTTT.

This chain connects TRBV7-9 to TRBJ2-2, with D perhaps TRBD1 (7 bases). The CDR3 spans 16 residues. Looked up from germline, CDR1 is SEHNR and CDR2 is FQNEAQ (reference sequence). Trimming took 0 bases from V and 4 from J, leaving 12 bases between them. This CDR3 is CASSLATGRLTGELFF. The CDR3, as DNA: TGTGCCAGCAGCTTAGCGACAGGGAGGCTCACCGGGGAGCTGTTTTTT.

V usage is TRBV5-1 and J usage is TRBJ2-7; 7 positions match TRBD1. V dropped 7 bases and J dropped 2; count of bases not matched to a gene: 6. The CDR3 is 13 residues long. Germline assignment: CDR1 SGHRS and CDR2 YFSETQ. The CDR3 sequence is CASFQTGTYEQYF. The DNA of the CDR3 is TGCGCCAGCTTTCAGACAGGGACCTACGAGCAGTACTTC.

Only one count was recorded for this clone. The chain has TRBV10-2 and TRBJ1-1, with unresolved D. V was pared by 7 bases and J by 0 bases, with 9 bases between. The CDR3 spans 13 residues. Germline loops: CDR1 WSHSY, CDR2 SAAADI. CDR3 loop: CASKRGVNTEAFF. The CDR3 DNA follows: TGCGCCAGCAAACGGGGTGTGAACACTGAAGCTTTCTTT.

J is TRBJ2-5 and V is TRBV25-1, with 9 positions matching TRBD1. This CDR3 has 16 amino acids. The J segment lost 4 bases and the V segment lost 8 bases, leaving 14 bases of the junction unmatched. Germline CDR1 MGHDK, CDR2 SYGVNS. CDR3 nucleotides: TGTGCCAGCCCGAACCCCCCGGGACAGGGTACAGAGACCCAGTACTTC. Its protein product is CASPNPPGQGTETQYF.

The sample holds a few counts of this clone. The CDR3: CAISERTGPSGNTIYF. The CDR3, as DNA: TGTGCCATCAGTGAGCGTACAGGGCCCTCTGGAAACACCATATATTTT. J is TRBJ1-3 and V is TRBV10-3; D is perhaps TRBD1 (6 bases). The CDR3 spans 16 residues. The V end was cut by 2 bases, the J end by 0 bases, with 11 bases between. In germline, CDR1 is ENHRY, CDR2 SYGVKD.

The CDR3 coding sequence is TGTGCCAGCAGTGGGCAGGAGAACACTGAAGCTTTCTTT. It is translated as CASSGQENTEAFF. The chain carries TRBV6-1 and TRBJ1-1; no clear D. The CDR3 extends over 13 amino acids. Trimming took 4 bases from V and 1 from J, leaving 7 bases between them. CDR1 and CDR2 from the germline V gene are MNHNS and SASEGT.

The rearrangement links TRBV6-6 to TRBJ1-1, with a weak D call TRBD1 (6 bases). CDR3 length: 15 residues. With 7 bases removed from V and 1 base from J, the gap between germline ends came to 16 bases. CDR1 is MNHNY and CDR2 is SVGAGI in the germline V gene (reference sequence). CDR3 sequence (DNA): TGTGCCAGCACCCCCCGACAGGCCTCGAACACTGAAGCTTTCTTT. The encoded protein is CASTPRQASNTEAFF.

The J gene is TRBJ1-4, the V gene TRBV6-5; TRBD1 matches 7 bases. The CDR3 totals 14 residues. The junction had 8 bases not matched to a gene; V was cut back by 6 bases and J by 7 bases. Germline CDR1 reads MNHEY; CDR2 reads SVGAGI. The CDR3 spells CASSPDRVSEKLFF. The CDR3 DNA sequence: TGTGCCAGCAGCCCCGACAGGGTCTCTGAAAAACTGTTTTTT.

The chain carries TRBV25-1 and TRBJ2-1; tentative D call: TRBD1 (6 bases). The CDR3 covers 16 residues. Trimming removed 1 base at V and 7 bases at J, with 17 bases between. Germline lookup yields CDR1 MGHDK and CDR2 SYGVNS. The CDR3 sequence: CASSESDRYWGNEQFF. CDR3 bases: TGTGCCAGCAGTGAATCCGACAGGTATTGGGGGAATGAGCAGTTCTTC.

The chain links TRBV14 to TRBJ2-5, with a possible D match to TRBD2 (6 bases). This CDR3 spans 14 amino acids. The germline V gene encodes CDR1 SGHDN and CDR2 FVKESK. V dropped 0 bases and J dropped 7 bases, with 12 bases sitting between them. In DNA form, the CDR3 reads TGTGCCAGCAGCCAAGATCCCGGGGGTGGGACCCAGTACTTC. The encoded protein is CASSQDPGGGTQYF.

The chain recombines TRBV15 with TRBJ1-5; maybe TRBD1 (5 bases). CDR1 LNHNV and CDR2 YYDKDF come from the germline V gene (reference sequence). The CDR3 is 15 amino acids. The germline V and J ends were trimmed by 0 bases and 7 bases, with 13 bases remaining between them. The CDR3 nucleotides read TGTGCCACCAGCAGAGATCAAGGGGTCAGACAGCCCCAGCATTTT. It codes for CATSRDQGVRQPQHF. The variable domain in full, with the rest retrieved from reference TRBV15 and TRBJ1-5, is DAMVIQNPRYQVTQFGKPVTLSCSQTLNHNVMYWYQQKSSQAPKLLFHYYDKDFNNEADTPDNFQSRRPNTSFCFLDIRSPGLGDTAMYLCATSRDQGVRQPQHFGDGTRLSIL.